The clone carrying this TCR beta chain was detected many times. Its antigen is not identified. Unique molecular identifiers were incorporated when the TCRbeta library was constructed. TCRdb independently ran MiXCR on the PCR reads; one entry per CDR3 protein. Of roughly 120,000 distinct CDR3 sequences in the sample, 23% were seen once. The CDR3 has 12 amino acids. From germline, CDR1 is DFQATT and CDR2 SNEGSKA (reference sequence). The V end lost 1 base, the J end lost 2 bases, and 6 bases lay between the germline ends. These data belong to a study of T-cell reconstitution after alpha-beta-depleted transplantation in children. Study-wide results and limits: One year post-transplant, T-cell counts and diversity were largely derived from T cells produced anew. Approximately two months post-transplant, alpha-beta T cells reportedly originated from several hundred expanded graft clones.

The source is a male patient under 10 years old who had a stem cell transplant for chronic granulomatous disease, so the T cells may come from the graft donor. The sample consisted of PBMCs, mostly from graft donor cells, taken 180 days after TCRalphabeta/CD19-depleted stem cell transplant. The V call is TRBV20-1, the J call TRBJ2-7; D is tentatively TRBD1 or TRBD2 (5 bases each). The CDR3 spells CSARGGAYEQYF. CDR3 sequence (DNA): TGCAGTGCTAGAGGAGGGGCCTACGAGCAGTACTTC.